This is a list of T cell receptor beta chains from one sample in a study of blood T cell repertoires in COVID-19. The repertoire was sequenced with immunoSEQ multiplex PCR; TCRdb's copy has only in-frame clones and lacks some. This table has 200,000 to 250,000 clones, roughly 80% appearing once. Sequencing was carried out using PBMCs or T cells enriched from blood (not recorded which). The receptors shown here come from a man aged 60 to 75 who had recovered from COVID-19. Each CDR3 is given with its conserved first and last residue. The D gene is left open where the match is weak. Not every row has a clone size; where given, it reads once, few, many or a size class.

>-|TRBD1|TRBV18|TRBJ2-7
CASSPDRKPYEQYF
TGTGCCAGCTCACCGGACAGGAAGCCCTACGAGCAGTACTTC
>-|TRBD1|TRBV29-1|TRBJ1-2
CSVEGQGGGGYTF
TGCAGCGTTGAGGGACAGGGGGGCGGGGGCTACACCTTC
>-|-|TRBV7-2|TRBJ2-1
CASSLSSSYNEQFF
TGTGCCAGCAGCTTATCCAGCTCCTACAATGAGCAGTTCTTC
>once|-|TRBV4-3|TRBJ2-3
CASSQPVGQGPDTQYF
TGCGCCAGCAGCCAGCCCGTTGGCCAGGGGCCAGATACGCAGTATTTT
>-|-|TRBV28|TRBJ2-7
CASKQGGSREQYF
TGTGCCAGCAAGCAGGGGGGTTCTCGGGAGCAGTACTTC
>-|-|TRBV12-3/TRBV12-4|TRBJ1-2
CASSLVLGGGYTF
TGTGCCAGCAGTTTAGTGCTGGGAGGAGGCTACACCTTC
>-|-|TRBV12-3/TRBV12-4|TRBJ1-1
CASSFPRGTEAFF
TGTGCCAGCAGTTTCCCAAGGGGCACTGAAGCTTTCTTT
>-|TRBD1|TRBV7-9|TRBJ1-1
CASSSGTGWAFF
TGTGCCAGCAGCTCGGGGACAGGGTGGGCTTTCTTT
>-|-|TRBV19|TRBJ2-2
CASSKVSGTGELFF
TGTGCCAGTAGTAAAGTTTCAGGCACCGGGGAGCTGTTTTTT
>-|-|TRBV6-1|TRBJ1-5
CASSEEGHPNQPQHF
TGTGCCAGCAGTGAAGAGGGACACCCTAATCAGCCCCAGCATTTT
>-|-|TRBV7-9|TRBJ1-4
CASSLLGGQATNEKLFF
TGTGCCAGCAGCCTCCTCGGCGGGCAGGCAACTAATGAAAAACTGTTTTTT
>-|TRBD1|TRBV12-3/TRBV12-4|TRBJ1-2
CASSLQGAIGYTF
TGTGCCAGCAGTTTACAGGGGGCGATAGGCTACACCTTC
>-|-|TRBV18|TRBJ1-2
CASSPSDSVHGYTF
TGTGCCAGCTCACCTTCAGACAGTGTTCATGGCTACACCTTC
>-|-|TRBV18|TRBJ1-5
CASSRQGQNQPQHF
TGTGCCAGCTCACGGCAGGGGCAAAATCAGCCCCAGCATTTT
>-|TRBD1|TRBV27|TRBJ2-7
CASSLRRQGAYEQYF
TGTGCCAGCAGTTTACGGAGACAGGGGGCCTACGAGCAGTACTTC
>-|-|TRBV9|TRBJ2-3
CASSVGSPTRDTQYF
TGTGCCAGCAGCGTCGGGAGCCCCACACGAGATACGCAGTATTTT
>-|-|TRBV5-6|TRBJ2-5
CASSSISVTQETQYF
TGTGCCAGCAGCTCGATCAGCGTAACGCAAGAGACCCAGTACTTC
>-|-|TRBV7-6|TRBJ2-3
CASSLAAGYGTDTQYF
TGTGCCAGCAGCTTAGCGGCGGGGTACGGCACAGATACGCAGTATTTT
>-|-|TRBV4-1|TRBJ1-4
CASSQTGGGGNEKLFF
TGCGCCAGCAGCCAAACGGGGGGAGGTGGGAATGAAAAACTGTTTTTT
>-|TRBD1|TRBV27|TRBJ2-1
CASSLGQGRINEQFF
TGTGCCAGCAGTTTAGGACAGGGGCGGATCAATGAGCAGTTCTTC
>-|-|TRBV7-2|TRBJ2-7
CASSLAHTTYEQYF
TGTGCCAGCAGCTTAGCGCACACAACCTACGAGCAGTACTTC
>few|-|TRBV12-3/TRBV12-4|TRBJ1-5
CASSSPGPQHF
TGTGCCAGCAGTTCCCCCGGGCCCCAGCATTTT
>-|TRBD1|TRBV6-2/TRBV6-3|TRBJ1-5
CASSKGQGINQPQHF
TGTGCCAGCAGTAAGGGACAGGGAATCAATCAGCCCCAGCATTTT
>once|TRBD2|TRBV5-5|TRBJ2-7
CASSLEGGRAVEQYF
TGTGCCAGCAGCTTGGAGGGCGGGAGAGCCGTCGAGCAGTACTTC
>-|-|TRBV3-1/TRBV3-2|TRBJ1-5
CASSQMGGFNQPQHF
TGTGCCAGCAGCCAAATGGGGGGGTTCAATCAGCCCCAGCATTTT
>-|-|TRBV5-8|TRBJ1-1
CASSLVSGNTEAFF
TGTGCCAGCAGCTTGGTGTCAGGGAACACTGAAGCTTTCTTT
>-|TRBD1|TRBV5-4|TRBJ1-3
CASSLDLQGVGNTIYF
TGTGCCAGCAGCTTGGATCTACAGGGGGTAGGAAACACCATATATTTT
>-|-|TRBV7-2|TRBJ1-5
CASSSWTAKNQPQHF
TGTGCCAGCAGCTCTTGGACAGCTAAAAATCAGCCCCAGCATTTT
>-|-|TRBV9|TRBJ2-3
CASSLRAGDGTDTQYF
TGTGCCAGCAGCCTAAGGGCAGGGGATGGCACAGATACGCAGTATTTT
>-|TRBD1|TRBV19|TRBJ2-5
CASSTGQGRETQYF
TGTGCCAGTAGTACCGGACAGGGGCGGGAGACCCAGTACTTC
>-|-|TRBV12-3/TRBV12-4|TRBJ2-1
CASSSAGDEQFF
TGTGCCAGCAGCAGCGCCGGGGATGAGCAGTTCTTC
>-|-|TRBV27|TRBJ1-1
CASSLEANTEAFF
TGTGCCAGCAGTTTAGAGGCGAACACTGAAGCTTTCTTT
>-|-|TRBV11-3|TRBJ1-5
CASSLAGPNQPQHF
TGTGCCAGCAGCTTAGCAGGGCCCAATCAGCCCCAGCATTTT
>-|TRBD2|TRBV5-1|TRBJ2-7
CASSLVRGGAVEQYF
TGCGCCAGCAGCTTGGTTCGCGGGGGGGCAGTCGAGCAGTACTTC
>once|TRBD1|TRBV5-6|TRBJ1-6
CASSRLGQGQRSPLHF
TGTGCCAGCAGTCGTCTTGGACAGGGCCAGAGGTCACCCCTCCACTTT
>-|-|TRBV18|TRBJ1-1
CASSPGLHTEAFF
TGTGCCAGCTCTCCGGGACTGCACACTGAAGCTTTCTTT
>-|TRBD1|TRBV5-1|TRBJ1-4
CASSITGEDEKLFF
TGCGCCAGCAGCATTACAGGGGAGGATGAAAAACTGTTTTTT
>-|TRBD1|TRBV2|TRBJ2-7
CASRDPLWDRAPYEQYF
TGTGCCAGCAGAGATCCCCTCTGGGACAGGGCCCCCTACGAGCAGTACTTC
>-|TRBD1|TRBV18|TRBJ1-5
CASSPDRVSNQPQHF
TGTGCCAGCTCGCCCGACAGGGTGAGCAATCAGCCCCAGCATTTT
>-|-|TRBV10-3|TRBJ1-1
CAISESTAGARGSTEAFF
TGTGCCATCAGTGAGTCGACGGCAGGGGCGCGGGGGAGCACTGAAGCTTTCTTT
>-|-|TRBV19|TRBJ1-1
CASRLWGGGGWTEAFF
TGTGCCAGTAGGCTGTGGGGGGGAGGAGGTTGGACTGAAGCTTTCTTT
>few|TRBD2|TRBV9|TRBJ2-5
CASSVAGGARETQYF
TGTGCCAGCAGCGTAGCCGGGGGGGCCCGAGAGACCCAGTACTTC
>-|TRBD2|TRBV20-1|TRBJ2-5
CSASDPSGEETQYF
TGCAGTGCTAGTGACCCTAGCGGGGAGGAGACCCAGTACTTC
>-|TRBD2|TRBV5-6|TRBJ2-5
CASSRDRGLAGVETQYF
TGTGCCAGCAGCCGAGACAGGGGACTAGCGGGGGTAGAGACCCAGTACTTC
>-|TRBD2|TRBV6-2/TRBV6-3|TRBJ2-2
CASSSGGANTGELFF
TGTGCCAGCAGTTCGGGAGGAGCCAACACCGGGGAGCTGTTTTTT
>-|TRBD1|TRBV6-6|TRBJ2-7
CASSGPDRATYEQYF
TGTGCCAGCAGTGGACCTGACAGGGCCACCTACGAGCAGTACTTC
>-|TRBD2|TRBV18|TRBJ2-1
CASSSLAGTNNEQFF
TGTGCCAGCTCATCCCTAGCGGGAACTAACAATGAGCAGTTCTTC
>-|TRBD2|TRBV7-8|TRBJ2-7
CASSPGTNSYEQYF
TGTGCCAGCAGCCCCGGGACTAACTCCTACGAGCAGTACTTC
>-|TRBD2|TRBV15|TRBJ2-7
CATSKAGGVYEQYF
TGTGCCACCAGCAAGGCGGGGGGCGTCTACGAGCAGTACTTC
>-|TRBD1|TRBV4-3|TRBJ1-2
CASSQTGTGYGYTF
TGCGCCAGCAGCCAGACCGGGACAGGCTATGGCTACACCTTC